These 9 T cell receptor beta chains originate from one sample sequenced in a study of radiation and T cells in renal cell carcinoma. Assay: immunoSEQ multiplex PCR; the TCRdb copy retains only in-frame clones and omits some. The sample holds 100,000 to 150,000 clones, more than 70% seen once. Time point denoted: blood 2 weeks post-SBRT. Noted treatment: 15 Gy SBRT to primary tumor, nephrectomy 4 weeks later. The sample here was blood, taken from a patient whose treatment included radiotherapy and nephrectomy. Receptors originate from a woman aged 70-85 years with renal cell carcinoma.

The chain couples TRBV2 to TRBJ2-7, with D perhaps TRBD1 (6 bases). Per the germline V gene, CDR1 is SNHLY and CDR2 is FYNNEI. V lost 5 bases, J lost 5 bases, and 16 bases lay in between. This CDR3 spans 14 amino acids. The CDR3 sequence is CASSLSQGKNEQYF. The CDR3 nucleotides read TGTGCCAGCAGTCTATCGCAGGGGAAGAACGAGCAGTACTTC. The full variable domain, with the rest looked up from reference TRBV2 and TRBJ2-7, is EPEVTQTPSHQVTQMGQEVILRCVPISNHLYFYWYRQILGQKVEFLVSFYNNEISEKSEIFDDQFSVERPDGSNFTLKIRSTKLEDSAMYFCASSLSQGKNEQYFGPGTRLTVT.

The rearrangement uses TRBV6-6 and TRBJ1-2; no firm D call. Trimming pared 9 bases from V and 0 bases from J, leaving 14 bases between. CDR1 is MNHNY and CDR2 is SVGAGI in the germline V gene (reference sequence). There are 14 residues in the CDR3. In DNA form, the CDR3 reads TGTGCCAGTTCGGAGATCAATGCTAACTATGGCTACACCTTC. Its translation is CASSEINANYGYTF.

The rearrangement links TRBV11-1 to TRBJ1-1, with a tentative D call TRBD1 (5 bases). This CDR3 spans 14 amino acids. Germline V gene sequence: CDR1 SGHAT, CDR2 FQDESV (reference sequence). V lost 4 bases and J 1 base, leaving 10 bases between the germline ends. The CDR3 DNA is TGTGCCAGCAGCTCCCGACAGTCGAACACTGAAGCTTTCTTT. It specifies CASSSRQSNTEAFF.

The chain combines TRBV7-9 with TRBJ2-1; D is ambiguous. The V end lost 6 bases, the J end lost 12 bases, and 18 bases lay between the germline ends. CDR1 is SEHNR and CDR2 is FQNEAQ in the germline V gene (reference sequence). The CDR3 sequence is 13 residues long. This chain's CDR3 is CASSSPPGGLQFF. The CDR3 DNA reads as TGTGCCAGCAGTTCCCCGCCTGGCGGTTTGCAGTTCTTC.

This chain connects TRBV9 to TRBJ2-3, with 8 bases aligning to TRBD2. The germline CDR1 and CDR2 sequences are SGDLS and YYNGEE. Losses at the gene ends were 4 bases for V and 1 base for J; bases not matched to a gene: 8. The CDR3 spans 16 residues. CDR3 in DNA: TGTGCCAGCAGCCCGCGGGGAGCGGGGGGCACAGATACGCAGTATTTT. Encoded protein: CASSPRGAGGTDTQYF. Combining the CDR3 with reference TRBV9 and TRBJ2-3 gives the whole variable domain DSGVTQTPKHLITATGQRVTLRCSPRSGDLSVYWYQQSLDQGLQFLIQYYNGEERAKGNILERFSAQQFPDLHSELNLSSLELGDSALYFCASSPRGAGGTDTQYFGPGTRLTVL.

The sample holds one count of this clone. This rearrangement joins TRBV28 to TRBJ1-1; D is unclear. Between the trimmed V and J ends, which lost 3 bases and 6 bases, there was a span of 8 bases. Germline V gene lookup returns CDR1 MDHEN and CDR2 SYDVKM. This CDR3 is built from 12 residues. The CDR3 reads CASSLAWAEAFF. CDR3 sequence (DNA): TGTGCCAGCAGTTTGGCTTGGGCTGAAGCTTTCTTT.

The J gene is TRBJ2-5, the V gene TRBV5-1; TRBD2 matches 8 bases. The CDR3 covers 13 residues. The germline CDR1 and CDR2 sequences are SGHRS and YFSETQ. J lost 5 bases, V lost 3 bases, and 3 bases had no gene match. CDR3 in DNA: TGCGCCAGCAGCTACGGACTAGCTGAGACCCAGTACTTC. Protein product: CASSYGLAETQYF.

This clone was counted only a few times. The CDR3 loop is CASSLEVLTDTQYF. The CDR3 DNA is TGTGCCAGCAGCTTAGAAGTCCTGACAGATACGCAGTATTTT. The chain has TRBV7-9 and TRBJ2-3; D gene uncertain. Deletions cut 1 base from V and 3 bases from J, with 8 bases between. In germline, CDR1 is SEHNR, CDR2 FQNEAQ (reference sequence). The CDR3 extends over 14 amino acids.

The genes are TRBV11-2 and TRBJ1-2; D unresolved. Between the trimmed V and J ends, which lost 5 bases and 2 bases, there was a span of 9 bases. The CDR3 sequence is 13 residues long. CDR1 SGHAT and CDR2 FQNNGV come from the germline V gene. Here the CDR3 DNA reads TGTGCCAGCAGCCCCGGACGAAACTATGGCTACACCTTC. This gives the protein CASSPGRNYGYTF.